Listed below are T cell receptor beta chains from one sample, sequenced in a study of human T cells and chemical hapten exposure. TCRdb fed the RACE reads into MiXCR, producing one record per CDR3 protein. The table records around 120,000 distinct CDR3 sequences, about 14% of them present only once. The starting material was whole blood, obtained in connection with sensitization to the hapten diphenylcyclopropenone (DPC). The source of these receptors is a woman between 18 and 29 years old with alopecia areata. Some clones in this sample may be carry-over from other donors' samples. Both conserved end residues are part of each CDR3. Fields, in order: V gene, clone size, J gene, D gene, CDR3 DNA, CDR3 protein. D genes are given only for firm matches. Not all rows give a size; the values are once, few, many and, for expanded clones, a class.

>TRBV6-2/TRBV6-3|few|TRBJ1-5|TRBD1
TGTGCCAGCAGTCGACAGGGCTCATCTTATCAGCCCCAGCATTTT
CASSRQGSSYQPQHF
>TRBV28|-|TRBJ1-1|-
TGTGCCAGTCCTCCGCGGGGCAGGAGCCCAAAAGGTTTCTTT
CASPPRGRSPKGFF
>TRBV11-2|many|TRBJ1-6|TRBD1
TGTGCCAGCAGCACCCAACAGGGGGCTAATTCACCCCTCCACTTT
CASSTQQGANSPLHF
>TRBV13|few|TRBJ1-4|-
TGTGCCAGCAGCTTACTTCTCACAGGCCGGGGAAAACTGTTTTTT
CASSLLLTGRGKLFF
>TRBV6-1|few|TRBJ2-1|TRBD2
TGTGCCAGTGGGACTAGCGGGGGGGCAATTCCCAATGAGCAGTTCTTC
CASGTSGGAIPNEQFF
>TRBV14|few|TRBJ2-7|-
TGTGCCAGCAGCCAACGGCAGAAGGGGTACGAGCAGTACTTC
CASSQRQKGYEQYF
>TRBV19|-|TRBJ1-5|-
TGTGCCAGTAGTTACCGGTCTGAGGATCAGCCCCAGCATTTT
CASSYRSEDQPQHF
>TRBV4-3|-|TRBJ1-4|-
TGCGCCAGCAGCCAAGGGGCAGGGTGGCCAACTAATGAAAAACTGTTTTTT
CASSQGAGWPTNEKLFF
>TRBV11-2|few|TRBJ1-1|-
TGTGCCAGCAGCTTAGCAACCTATGAAGCTTTCTTT
CASSLATYEAFF
>TRBV7-9|-|TRBJ2-5|TRBD1
TGTGCCAGCAGGTCCGGCGGCAGGGGGCAAGGAGAGACCCAGTACTTC
CASRSGGRGQGETQYF
>TRBV28|-|TRBJ2-1|TRBD2
TGTGCCAGCACTCTGTGGACTAGCGGAAACAATGAGCAGTTCTTC
CASTLWTSGNNEQFF
>TRBV6-5|many|TRBJ2-7|-
TGTGCCAGCCATCCCAACAGAGTTTCCTACGAGCAGTACTTC
CASHPNRVSYEQYF
>TRBV7-9|many|TRBJ1-5|-
TGTGCCAGCAGCTCGCAGATGGTGGGGCCCCAGCATTTT
CASSSQMVGPQHF
>TRBV28|many|TRBJ1-4|-
TGTGCCAGCAGTTTGCTCCAGGGTTTGGGAGATGAAAAACTGTTTTTT
CASSLLQGLGDEKLFF
>TRBV4-3|many|TRBJ2-1|TRBD2
TGCGCCAGCAGCCAAGAACTAGCGGGGGCCCTCAATGAGCAGTTCTTC
CASSQELAGALNEQFF
>TRBV11-2|few|TRBJ2-2|-
TGTGCCAGCAGCTTAGGCAGAGTCGTCCTCACCGGGGAGCTGTTTTTT
CASSLGRVVLTGELFF
>TRBV9|once|TRBJ1-6|TRBD1
TGTGCCAGCAGCACTACAGGGGCCGAGGGTTCACCCCTCCACTTT
CASSTTGAEGSPLHF
>TRBV30|few|TRBJ1-2|-
TGTGCCTGGAGTTTGGGGGGGCCGTCGAACTATGGCTACACCTTC
CAWSLGGPSNYGYTF
>TRBV20-1|-|TRBJ1-1|TRBD1
TGCAGTGCTCTCAGGGGGAATTACCACACTGAAGCTTTCTTT
CSALRGNYHTEAFF
>TRBV7-9|many|TRBJ1-5|-
TGTGCCAGCAGCCCAGGGACATATAGCAATCAGCCCCAGCATTTT
CASSPGTYSNQPQHF
>TRBV5-6|few|TRBJ2-2|TRBD1
TGTGCCAGCAGCCCTCCGGGACAGGGGTTAACCGGGGAGCTGTTTTTT
CASSPPGQGLTGELFF
>TRBV12-3/TRBV12-4|-|TRBJ2-7|-
TGTGCCAGCAGTTTAGACGGACCAAAGGGCGAGCAGTACTTC
CASSLDGPKGEQYF
>TRBV4-1|-|TRBJ2-3|-
TGCGCCAGCAGCCAAGCATCGGCATACCCTAGACCCACAGATACGCAGTATTTT
CASSQASAYPRPTDTQYF
>TRBV20-1|-|TRBJ1-1|-
TGCAGTGCTAGAGTAGGTGGTCAGACTGAAGCTTTCTTT
CSARVGGQTEAFF
>TRBV6-6|many|TRBJ2-2|TRBD1
TGTGCCAGCAGACCGGGACAGGGGGCAAGCGGAGGCACCGGGGAGCTGTTTTTT
CASRPGQGASGGTGELFF